The rows below give T cell receptor beta chains drawn from one sample of a study of cytomegalovirus exposure and HLA in healthy donors. Sequenced by immunoSEQ multiplex PCR; TCRdb stores in-frame clones only, minus some. The repertoire has 95,000 to 100,000 clones, roughly 70% of them found once; the top ten carry under 11%. Source material: PBMCs. All receptors derive from a man aged 50 to 60 in good health and CMV-seronegative. CDR3s include the opening cysteine and the closing phenylalanine or tryptophan. The D gene is left open where the match is weak. Some rows have no size entry. The others give once, few or many, or a class for an expanded clone.

clone_size	v_call	d_call	j_call	cdr3_aa	cdr3_nt
.	TRBV28	.	TRBJ1-2	CASTDSPNYGYTF	TGTGCCAGCACGGACAGCCCTAACTATGGCTACACCTTC
.	TRBV7-2	.	TRBJ2-7	CASSLAYGSYEQYF	TGTGCCAGCAGCTTAGCGTACGGCTCCTACGAGCAGTACTTC
.	TRBV30	.	TRBJ2-3	CAWNKGWGADTQYF	TGTGCCTGGAATAAAGGGTGGGGGGCAGATACGCAGTATTTT
.	TRBV6-5	.	TRBJ1-1	CASKQERNTEAFF	TGTGCCAGCAAACAGGAGAGAAACACTGAAGCTTTCTTT
.	TRBV6-1	.	TRBJ2-5	CASSPVQGSQETQYF	TGTGCCAGCAGCCCTGTTCAGGGGTCCCAAGAGACCCAGTACTTC
.	TRBV4-2	TRBD1	TRBJ2-5	CASSPVGQGAISGEETQYF	TGTGCCAGCAGCCCCGTCGGACAGGGGGCGATTAGCGGGGAAGAGACCCAGTACTTC
.	TRBV5-5	.	TRBJ1-1	CASSGQEVGTEAFF	TGTGCCAGCAGCGGTCAGGAAGTTGGGACTGAAGCTTTCTTT
.	TRBV29-1	TRBD2	TRBJ2-1	CSVGGKEAGVGNEQFF	TGCAGCGTGGGGGGCAAGGAAGCGGGAGTGGGGAATGAGCAGTTCTTC
.	TRBV28	TRBD2	TRBJ2-2	CASSRPLGEGNPGELFF	TGTGCCAGCAGTCGCCCGCTCGGGGAGGGTAATCCCGGGGAGCTGTTTTTT
once	TRBV6-5	.	TRBJ2-2	CAAGWVATGELFF	TGTGCGGCGGGGTGGGTGGCCACCGGGGAGCTGTTTTTT
.	TRBV7-2	TRBD1	TRBJ1-1	CASSLGHRGRVEAFF	TGTGCCAGCAGCTTAGGGCACAGGGGGCGGGTTGAAGCTTTCTTT
few	TRBV6-1	TRBD2	TRBJ2-4	CASTYAGGPNIQYF	TGTGCCAGCACCTACGCGGGGGGCCCGAACATTCAGTACTTC
.	TRBV6-6	TRBD1	TRBJ1-2	CASRPGDSPNYGYTF	TGTGCCAGCCGACCGGGGGACAGCCCTAACTATGGCTACACCTTC
.	TRBV15	TRBD2	TRBJ2-1	CATSRPFKGERGRNEQFF	TGTGCCACCAGCAGACCATTCAAGGGGGAGCGGGGGAGGAATGAGCAGTTCTTC
.	TRBV7-9	.	TRBJ2-1	CASTLRREYRSGDEQFF	TGTGCCAGCACACTCCGGAGGGAGTACAGGAGTGGGGATGAGCAGTTCTTC
.	TRBV5-1	TRBD2	TRBJ2-3	CASSLARSSGVTTDTQYF	TGCGCCAGCAGCTTGGCCAGGTCTAGCGGGGTGACCACAGATACGCAGTATTTT
.	TRBV11-2	.	TRBJ2-7	CASSSVLTRVYEQYF	TGTGCCAGCAGCTCCGTACTGACTAGGGTCTACGAGCAGTACTTC